The subject of this entry is one T cell receptor (beta chain). Its cognate antigen is unknown. A sample-barcoded 5' primer and a J-beta primer mix were used in a second PCR of about 7 to 12 cycles. In TCRdb, the 5' RACE reads were re-called with MiXCR into one record per CDR3 protein. Counted here are approximately 800,000 distinct CDR3 sequences, around 25% occurring once; the ten biggest clones make up under 4%. This entry belongs to a study of blood T cells in healthy people across ages. Germline values: CDR1 MGHRA, CDR2 YSYEKL. V was shortened by 4 bases and J by 8 bases, with 12 bases between the two germline ends. There are 13 residues in the CDR3. General study findings and limits: Diversity was higher, and naive CD4+ cells more numerous, in long-lived donors than in aged donors.

This same sample was also taken into another study, of T cells of mothers and their children.

This receptor was identified in a boy younger than 18 in good health. The chain carries TRBV4-1 and TRBJ2-1, with no clear D. Material for sequencing was blood. In nucleotides, the CDR3 is TGCGCCAGCAGCCGGCACGGCCCAGATGAGCAGTTCTTC. This gives the protein CASSRHGPDEQFF.